This TCR beta chain emerged from a study of blood T cells in healthy people across ages. Sample-barcoded 5' priming and a J-beta primer mix drove a second PCR of about 6 to 11 cycles. From the 5' RACE reads, TCRdb called clonotypes with MiXCR, one entry per CDR3 protein. The sample includes roughly 1,000,000 distinct CDR3 sequences, roughly 24% of them seen just once. Findings of the study overall: TCR beta diversity, measured per million T cells, fell in a roughly linear way with age.

The authors extracted at least 5 micrograms of total RNA per sample. Note on this clonotype: Its antigen is not known.

This CDR3 has 11 amino acids. V lost 8 bases to trimming and J lost 6 bases; unmatched junction nucleotides: 4. Germline CDR1 LNHDA, CDR2 SQIVND (reference sequence). The sample was also reused in another study, on T cells of mothers and their children. As reported in that work: About 3 million TCR beta reads per child versus over 10 million per mother.

This clonotype was sampled from a girl aged 2-10 years in good health. The V call is TRBV19, the J call TRBJ2-7, with 7 bases aligning to TRBD2. What was sequenced was blood. CDR3 amino acids: CASLAGGEQYF. The CDR3 DNA follows: TGTGCCAGTTTAGCGGGCGGCGAGCAGTACTTC. The variable domain in full, completed from reference TRBV19 and TRBJ2-7, reads DGGITQSPKYLFRKEGQNVTLSCEQNLNHDAMYWYRQDPGQGLRLIYYSQIVNDFQKGDIAEGYSVSREKKESFPLTVTSAQKNPTAFYLCASLAGGEQYFGPGTRLTVT.